Listed below are T cell receptor beta chains from one sample, sequenced in a study of blood T cell repertoires in COVID-19. Profiling relied on immunoSEQ multiplex PCR, and the TCRdb table lists in-frame clones only, not all of them. The data show 240,000 or so clones, with about 90% seen just once and roughly 7.8% held by the top ten. Material for sequencing was peripheral blood. These receptors were collected from a man in his 60s who had recovered from COVID-19. CDR3s include the opening cysteine and the closing phenylalanine or tryptophan. D genes are given only for firm matches. The size entry is marked missing in some rows and otherwise reads once, few, many or a size class.

J gene | clone size | D gene | V gene | CDR3 DNA | CDR3 protein
TRBJ1-6 | - | - | TRBV2 | TGTGCCAGCAAGGAGCTTGGATCGTCACCCCTCCACTTT | CASKELGSSPLHF
TRBJ2-7 | - | TRBD1 | TRBV4-1 | TGCGCCAGCAGCCTCCTCTCACATGGGGACAGGGACAATTACGAGCAGTACTTC | CASSLLSHGDRDNYEQYF
TRBJ2-2 | - | - | TRBV9 | TGTGCCAGCAGCGTAGCTGGTACGGGGATCGGGGAGCTGTTTTTT | CASSVAGTGIGELFF
TRBJ2-1 | once | - | TRBV1 | TGCACCAGCAGCTCACCGAGGACTAGCGGGGGGGGCAATGAGCAGTTCTTC | CTSSSPRTSGGGNEQFF
TRBJ1-6 | - | TRBD1 | TRBV4-1 | TGCGCCAGCAGCCAATTTGGCGGACAGGCTAATTCACCCCTCCACTTT | CASSQFGGQANSPLHF
TRBJ1-4 | - | - | TRBV30 | TGTGCCTGGACCACGACCCGGGACTTAGGCGAAAAACTGTTTTTT | CAWTTTRDLGEKLFF
TRBJ2-1 | once | - | TRBV7-2 | TGTGCCAGCAGCCCCGGGGGGTACGGGGGGCCTTCCCATGAGCAGTTCTTC | CASSPGGYGGPSHEQFF
TRBJ2-2 | - | - | TRBV24-1 | TGTGCCACCCCGTGCACCGGGGAGCTGTTTTTT | CATPCTGELFF
TRBJ1-2 | - | TRBD1 | TRBV6-5 | TGTGCCAGCAGCTGGACAGGGAGCGTCTATGGCTACACCTTC | CASSWTGSVYGYTF
TRBJ2-2 | - | TRBD2 | TRBV5-4 | TGTGCCAGCAGCTTGGCGGGGGGGCCCGCGAACACCGGGGAGCTGTTTTTT | CASSLAGGPANTGELFF
TRBJ2-1 | - | TRBD1 | TRBV7-9 | TGTGCCAGCAGCGCCCGGGACAGAATGAATGAGCAGTTCTTC | CASSARDRMNEQFF
TRBJ2-3 | - | - | TRBV7-9 | TGTGCCAGCAGCTTAGTGAGCGGAAGGGCAGATACGCAGTATTTT | CASSLVSGRADTQYF
TRBJ2-1 | few | TRBD1 | TRBV6-1 | TGTGCCAGCAGTGATCGTTGGGACAGGGGATACAATGAGCAGTTCTTC | CASSDRWDRGYNEQFF
TRBJ2-4 | - | - | TRBV15 | TGTGCCACCAGCAGGGGTTCGTTAGGGCAGGGGAACATTCAGTACTTC | CATSRGSLGQGNIQYF
TRBJ1-6 | - | TRBD1 | TRBV18 | TGTGCCAGCTCACCTGTGGACAGGGAGAATTCACCCCTCCACTTT | CASSPVDRENSPLHF
TRBJ2-1 | few | - | TRBV2 | TGTGCCAGGTTACAGGGCGCAAACAATGAGCAGTTCTTC | CARLQGANNEQFF
TRBJ1-5 | - | - | TRBV19 | TGTGCCAGTAGTGGTAGAGGCCGGGGAGAGCCCCAGCATTTT | CASSGRGRGEPQHF
TRBJ1-6 | - | - | TRBV3-1/TRBV3-2 | TGTGCCAGCAACAAACTATCGCAGGGTGGTTATAATTCACCCCTCCACTTT | CASNKLSQGGYNSPLHF
TRBJ2-3 | - | - | TRBV10-3 | TGTGCCATCAGTGGCCAGGGGAAAGCAGATACGCAGTATTTT | CAISGQGKADTQYF
TRBJ2-1 | - | TRBD2 | TRBV5-1 | TGCGCCAGCAGCTTTACTAGCGGGGGCTACAATGAGCAGTTCTTC | CASSFTSGGYNEQFF
TRBJ2-2 | - | TRBD2 | TRBV6-6 | TGTGCCAGCAGTCGAACTAGCGGGGGATCCGGGGAGCTGTTTTTT | CASSRTSGGSGELFF
TRBJ2-7 | - | TRBD2 | TRBV18 | TGTGCCAGCTCACCAGGCCAGCGGGGGGGCTACGAGCAGTACTTC | CASSPGQRGGYEQYF
TRBJ2-5 | - | TRBD1 | TRBV5-1 | TGCGCCAGCGGCCACAGGGGGCGAGAGACCCAGTACTTC | CASGHRGRETQYF
TRBJ1-5 | - | - | TRBV5-8 | TGTGCCAGCAGCTTGTGGGAGTCTAGCAATCAGCCCCAGCATTTT | CASSLWESSNQPQHF
TRBJ1-2 | - | TRBD1 | TRBV4-1 | TGCGCCAGCAGCCAAACGACAGGGAGATATGGCTACACCTTC | CASSQTTGRYGYTF
TRBJ2-5 | - | TRBD1 | TRBV9 | TGTGCCAGCAGCGTAGGTCAGGGGGCCAGGGAGACCCAGTACTTC | CASSVGQGARETQYF
TRBJ1-5 | once | TRBD1 | TRBV19 | TGTGCCAGTAGTTCTCGACAGGGGGTGGGTCAGCCCCAGCATTTT | CASSSRQGVGQPQHF
TRBJ1-1 | - | TRBD1 | TRBV28 | TGTGCCAGCAGTTTTCGCGGGACAGGGGTCCCCGAAGCTTTCTTT | CASSFRGTGVPEAFF
TRBJ1-2 | - | - | TRBV7-9 | TGTGCCAGCAGCTCCGCCTCAGGGAACTATGGCTACACCTTC | CASSSASGNYGYTF
TRBJ1-4 | - | - | TRBV13 | TGTGCCAGCAGCTTGCTACGGTCTAATGAAAAACTGTTTTTT | CASSLLRSNEKLFF
TRBJ2-1 | - | TRBD2 | TRBV4-1 | TGCGCCAGCAGCCAAGAATGGAGACGGGGGGGCTATGATGAGCAGTTCTTC | CASSQEWRRGGYDEQFF
TRBJ2-7 | - | - | TRBV6-2/TRBV6-3 | TGTGCCAGCAGTTACCCCGTGCCGGGTATAGACGAGCAGTACTTC | CASSYPVPGIDEQYF
TRBJ1-4 | - | TRBD1 | TRBV7-9 | TGTGCCAGCAGCACCTTTAACCCCCGTCCTCGGGACAGTTCGGGCGGAACTAATGAAAAACTGTTTTTT | CASSTFNPRPRDSSGGTNEKLFF
TRBJ2-2 | once | - | TRBV24-1 | TGTGCCACCAGTGATTTCGGCAGGGCCACCGGGGAGCTGTTTTTT | CATSDFGRATGELFF
TRBJ1-2 | - | - | TRBV12-3/TRBV12-4 | TGTGCCAGCAGCCCGGACATTAACTATGGCTACACCTTC | CASSPDINYGYTF
TRBJ1-2 | - | - | TRBV7-2 | TGTGCCAGCAGCTTACTGAGACTGACTAACTATGGCTACACCTTC | CASSLLRLTNYGYTF
TRBJ1-5 | - | TRBD1 | TRBV5-6 | TGTGCCAGCAGCACAACCGGGACAGGGAATCAGCCCCAGCATTTT | CASSTTGTGNQPQHF
TRBJ2-7 | - | - | TRBV15 | TGTGCCACCAGCAGAGATGAAGGGGCCTACGAGCAGTACTTC | CATSRDEGAYEQYF
TRBJ2-1 | - | - | TRBV5-1 | TGCGCCAGCAGCTGGGACAAGGGCTATGAGCAGTTCTTC | CASSWDKGYEQFF
TRBJ1-5 | - | TRBD1 | TRBV9 | TGTGCCAGCAGTCGAGACAGGGCTGGGGGGCAGCCCCAGCATTTT | CASSRDRAGGQPQHF
TRBJ2-3 | once | - | TRBV2 | TGTGCCAGCAGTTCCGGGATGGATACGCAGTATTTT | CASSSGMDTQYF
TRBJ1-1 | - | - | TRBV11-2 | TGTGCCAGCAGCTTGCAGGCCGGTGGAACTTTCTTT | CASSLQAGGTFF
TRBJ2-3 | - | - | TRBV1 | TGCACCAGCAGCCAAGCTGCGGGGGGTAGCACAGATACGCAGTATTTT | CTSSQAAGGSTDTQYF
TRBJ1-2 | - | TRBD1 | TRBV11-2 | TGTGCCAGCAGCTTAAATACAGGGGGCCCCTATGGCTACACCTTC | CASSLNTGGPYGYTF
TRBJ1-2 | - | - | TRBV18 | TGTGCCAGCTCACTGGGGCTAGAGATAAACTATGGCTACACCTTC | CASSLGLEINYGYTF
TRBJ2-3 | - | TRBD2 | TRBV6-1 | TGTGCCAGCAGTGTTCAGACGGCGGGGGGTAGCACAGATACGCAGTATTTT | CASSVQTAGGSTDTQYF
TRBJ2-2 | - | - | TRBV27 | TGTGCCAGCAGTCCCCCGAGAAGGTCAGGGGGGGAGCTGTTTTTT | CASSPPRRSGGELFF
TRBJ2-7 | - | - | TRBV6-5 | TGTGCCAGCAGCCCCATGGACAGAAAGGGCTACGAGCAGTACTTC | CASSPMDRKGYEQYF
TRBJ1-2 | once | TRBD1 | TRBV5-1 | TGCGCCAGCAGCCGGGGACAGGGGGGCTATGGCTACACCTTC | CASSRGQGGYGYTF
TRBJ2-3 | - | TRBD2 | TRBV20-1 | TGCAGTGCTAGTAAGACTAGCGGGGGAAGCACAGATACGCAGTATTTT | CSASKTSGGSTDTQYF
TRBJ2-7 | - | - | TRBV2 | TGTGCCAGCAGGGGCTCTATCCTCTACGAGCAGTACTTC | CASRGSILYEQYF
TRBJ2-1 | - | TRBD2 | TRBV7-2 | TGTGCCAGCAGCCCGATGAGCGGGGGGGGGCGATGGCAGTTCTTC | CASSPMSGGGRWQFF
TRBJ2-5 | - | TRBD2 | TRBV25-1 | TGTGCCAGCAGTGCCGGGGGACTAGCGGGAATAGAGACCCAGTACTTC | CASSAGGLAGIETQYF
TRBJ1-5 | - | - | TRBV20-1 | TGCAGTGCTAGTACCCCCCGCGGGGGCGGGAATCAGCCCCAGCATTTT | CSASTPRGGGNQPQHF
TRBJ2-5 | - | TRBD1 | TRBV11-3 | TGTGCCAGCAGCTTAGGGACAGGGGGGGAAGGTGAGACCCAGTACTTC | CASSLGTGGEGETQYF